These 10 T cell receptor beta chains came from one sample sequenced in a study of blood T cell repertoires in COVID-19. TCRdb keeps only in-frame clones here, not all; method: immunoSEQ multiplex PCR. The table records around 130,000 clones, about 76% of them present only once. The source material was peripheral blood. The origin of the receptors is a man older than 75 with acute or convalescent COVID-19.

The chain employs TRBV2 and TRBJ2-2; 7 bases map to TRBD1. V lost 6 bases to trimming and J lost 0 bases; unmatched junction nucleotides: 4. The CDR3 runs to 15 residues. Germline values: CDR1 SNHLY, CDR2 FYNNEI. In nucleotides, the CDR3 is TGTGCCAGCAGCCGCGACAGGGCGAACACCGGGGAGCTGTTTTTT. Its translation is CASSRDRANTGELFF.

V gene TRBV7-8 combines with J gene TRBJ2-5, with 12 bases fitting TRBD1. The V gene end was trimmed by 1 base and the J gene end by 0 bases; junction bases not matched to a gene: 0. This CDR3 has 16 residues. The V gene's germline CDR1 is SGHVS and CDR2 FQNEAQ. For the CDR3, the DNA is TGTGCCAGCAGCTTAGGGGACAGGGGGCACCAAGAGACCCAGTACTTC. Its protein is CASSLGDRGHQETQYF.

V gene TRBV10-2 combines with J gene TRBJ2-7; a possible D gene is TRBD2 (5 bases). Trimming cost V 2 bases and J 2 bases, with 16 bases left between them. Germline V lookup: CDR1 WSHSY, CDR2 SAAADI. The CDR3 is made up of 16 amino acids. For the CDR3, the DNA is TGCGCCAGCAGTGAGAGCGCGGGTATATGGGCCTACGAGCAGTACTTC. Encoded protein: CASSESAGIWAYEQYF.

Here the CDR3 reads CASTLREGYEQYF. Written as DNA, the CDR3 is TGTGCCAGCACCCTAAGGGAGGGATACGAGCAGTACTTC. The gene calls are TRBV6-5 and TRBJ2-7, with TRBD2 matching 7 bases. With V trimmed by 7 bases and J by 4 bases, 7 bases remained unmatched. CDR1 and CDR2 (germline): MNHEY, SVGAGI. This CDR3 spans 13 amino acids.

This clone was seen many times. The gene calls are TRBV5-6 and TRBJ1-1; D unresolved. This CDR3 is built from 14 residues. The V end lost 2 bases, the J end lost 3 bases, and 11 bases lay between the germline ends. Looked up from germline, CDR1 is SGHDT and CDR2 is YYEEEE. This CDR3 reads CASSFTGKDTEAFF. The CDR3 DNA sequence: TGTGCCAGCAGCTTTACCGGGAAGGACACTGAAGCTTTCTTT.

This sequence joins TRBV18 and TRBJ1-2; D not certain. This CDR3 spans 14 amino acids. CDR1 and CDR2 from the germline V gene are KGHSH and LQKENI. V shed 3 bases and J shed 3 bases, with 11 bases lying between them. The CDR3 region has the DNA TGTGCCAGCTCACCGGTCTCCGAGGACTATGGCTACACCTTC. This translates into CASSPVSEDYGYTF.

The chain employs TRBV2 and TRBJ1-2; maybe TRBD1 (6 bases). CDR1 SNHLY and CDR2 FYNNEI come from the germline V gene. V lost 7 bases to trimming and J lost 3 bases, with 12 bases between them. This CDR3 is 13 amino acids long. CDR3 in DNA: TGTGCCAGCAAGAACTACAGGGACTATGGCTACACCTTC. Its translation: CASKNYRDYGYTF.

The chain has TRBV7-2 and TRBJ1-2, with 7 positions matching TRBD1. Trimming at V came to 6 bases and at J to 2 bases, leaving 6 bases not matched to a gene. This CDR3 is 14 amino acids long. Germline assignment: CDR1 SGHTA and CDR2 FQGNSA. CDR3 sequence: CASREGGSNYGYTF. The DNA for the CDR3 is TGTGCCAGCAGGGAAGGGGGCTCGAACTATGGCTACACCTTC.

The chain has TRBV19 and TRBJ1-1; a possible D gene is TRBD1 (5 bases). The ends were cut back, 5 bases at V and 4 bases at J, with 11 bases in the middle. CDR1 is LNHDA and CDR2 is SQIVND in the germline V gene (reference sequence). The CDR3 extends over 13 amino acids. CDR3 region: CASSRRGGTEAFF. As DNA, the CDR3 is TGTGCCAGTAGTCGCCGGGGGGGCACTGAAGCTTTCTTT.

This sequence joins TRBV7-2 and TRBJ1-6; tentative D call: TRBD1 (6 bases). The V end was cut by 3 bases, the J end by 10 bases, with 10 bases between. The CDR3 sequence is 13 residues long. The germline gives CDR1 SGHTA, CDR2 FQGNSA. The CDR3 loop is CASSFGTSSPLHF. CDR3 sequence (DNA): TGTGCCAGCAGCTTTGGGACATCCTCACCCCTCCACTTT.